Below, 10 T cell receptor beta chains from the same sample are listed, as sequenced in a study of post-analysis software for immune sequencing data. Prepared libraries of TCR beta cDNA carried unique molecular identifiers. One entry per CDR3 protein, called by TCRdb with MiXCR from the PCR reads. The sample has fewer than 850,000 distinct CDR3 sequences, about 27% seen once; the top ten hold around 0.6%. Whole-study findings and limits: With TRBV5-6, TRBV5-1 and TRBV20-1 included, 5 or 6 TRBV segments were more frequent in patients than in controls.

The antigens of these receptors remain unknown. The sequencing sample was made of blood. These receptors were obtained from a girl aged 5 to 17 with multiple sclerosis.

This clonotype was detected a few times. The V gene is TRBV6-5, the J gene TRBJ2-1; 9 bases map to TRBD2. Germline assignment: CDR1 MNHEY and CDR2 SVGAGI. Trimming at V came to 11 bases and at J to 7 bases, leaving 12 bases not matched to a gene. CDR3 length: 14 residues. The DNA of the CDR3 is TGTGCCTGTCAATTAGCGGGAGCTGGAAATGAGCAGTTCTTC. This sequence encodes CACQLAGAGNEQFF.

In this sample, this clonotype turned up a few times. The rearrangement joins TRBV9 to TRBJ2-3; 7 nucleotides line up with TRBD1. Trimming at V came to 6 bases and at J to 2 bases, leaving 6 bases not matched to a gene. The CDR3 runs to 14 residues. The germline CDR1 and CDR2 sequences are SGDLS and YYNGEE. The CDR3 reads CASKAGTDTDTQYF. The CDR3 nucleotides are TGTGCCAGCAAGGCCGGGACAGACACAGATACGCAGTATTTT.

CDR3 sequence: CASSTSQGGEQYF. In DNA form, the CDR3 reads TGTGCCAGCAGCACCAGTCAGGGGGGCGAGCAGTACTTC. The chain uses TRBV7-6 and TRBJ2-4; the D gene is possibly TRBD1 (7 bases). The J call may be incorrect, as the DNA end agrees better with TRBJ2-7. The CDR3 has 13 residues. Germline CDR1 SGHVS, CDR2 FNYEAQ.

The chain links TRBV4-3 to TRBJ2-6, with a possible D match to TRBD1 (6 bases). Trimming left V 0 bases short and J 1 base short, with 10 bases between. This CDR3 contains 17 residues. CDR1 is LGHNA and CDR2 is YSLEER in the germline V gene. CDR3: CASSQEVRGSGANVLTF. CDR3 sequence (DNA): TGCGCCAGCAGCCAAGAAGTAAGGGGGTCTGGGGCCAACGTCCTGACTTTC.

This clonotype was seen a handful of times. The V gene is TRBV7-2, the J gene TRBJ1-5, with TRBD1 matching over 10 bases. The V gene's germline CDR1 is SGHTA and CDR2 FQGNSA. The CDR3 runs to 18 residues. J was trimmed by 3 bases and V by 3 bases; bases with no gene match: 11. CDR3 residues: CASSFWDRGLRSNQPQHF. The CDR3 nucleotides read TGTGCCAGCAGCTTTTGGGACAGGGGATTAAGGTCCAATCAGCCCCAGCATTTT.

This clonotype was seen more than once but under ten times. This sequence joins TRBV12-3 or TRBV12-4 and TRBJ2-1; 7 nucleotides line up with TRBD2. CDR3 length: 15 residues. V shed 4 bases and J 5 bases; nucleotides not matched to a gene: 8. Written as DNA, the CDR3 is TGTGCCAGCAGTTCCCGACTAGCCTACGACAATGAGCAGTTCTTC. Translating it yields CASSSRLAYDNEQFF.

The chain carries TRBV28 and TRBJ2-1; 8 nucleotides line up with TRBD2. After removal of 10 bases from V and 6 bases from J, the junction contained 14 bases not matched to a gene. This CDR3 contains 15 residues. CDR1 is MDHEN and CDR2 is SYDVKM in the germline V gene. CDR3: CANSRRGRPGNEQFF. CDR3 DNA: TGTGCCAACAGCCGGCGCGGGAGGCCGGGCAATGAGCAGTTCTTC. Based on the CDR3 plus reference TRBV28 and TRBJ2-1, the full variable domain is DVKVTQSSRYLVKRTGEKVFLECVQDMDHENMFWYRQDPGLGLRLIYFSYDVKMKEKGDIPEGYSVSREKKERFSLILESASTNQTSMYLCANSRRGRPGNEQFFGPGTRLTVL.

This clonotype has ten or more counts. The genes are TRBV10-3 and TRBJ2-7, with a possible D match to TRBD2 (8 bases). Germline values: CDR1 ENHRY, CDR2 SYGVKD. The CDR3 covers 14 residues. Trimming pared 8 bases from V and 9 bases from J, leaving 23 bases between. The CDR3 protein is CAIHPGGTADRQYF. The CDR3 DNA follows: TGTGCCATCCACCCGGGAGGGACAGCGGACAGGCAGTACTTC.

This clonotype was recorded many times. The rearrangement links TRBV29-1 to TRBJ2-3; D might be TRBD2 (5 bases). Germline lookup yields CDR1 SQVTM and CDR2 ANQGSEA. CDR3 length equals 12 residues. Trimming stripped 2 bases from V and 3 bases from J, with 6 bases between. This CDR3 reads CSVERRTDTQYF. The DNA for the CDR3 is TGCAGCGTTGAACGGAGGACAGATACGCAGTATTTT.

This clonotype was observed a handful of times. V gene TRBV29-1 combines with J gene TRBJ1-2, with 7 bases matching TRBD1. CDR1 is SQVTM, CDR2 ANQGSEA, per germline. This CDR3 is 12 amino acids long. The V and J ends lost 7 bases and 4 bases, in that order; junction bases with no gene match: 6. CDR3 loop: CSGRDSGYGYTF. The CDR3 nucleotides are TGCAGCGGTCGGGACAGTGGCTATGGCTACACCTTC.